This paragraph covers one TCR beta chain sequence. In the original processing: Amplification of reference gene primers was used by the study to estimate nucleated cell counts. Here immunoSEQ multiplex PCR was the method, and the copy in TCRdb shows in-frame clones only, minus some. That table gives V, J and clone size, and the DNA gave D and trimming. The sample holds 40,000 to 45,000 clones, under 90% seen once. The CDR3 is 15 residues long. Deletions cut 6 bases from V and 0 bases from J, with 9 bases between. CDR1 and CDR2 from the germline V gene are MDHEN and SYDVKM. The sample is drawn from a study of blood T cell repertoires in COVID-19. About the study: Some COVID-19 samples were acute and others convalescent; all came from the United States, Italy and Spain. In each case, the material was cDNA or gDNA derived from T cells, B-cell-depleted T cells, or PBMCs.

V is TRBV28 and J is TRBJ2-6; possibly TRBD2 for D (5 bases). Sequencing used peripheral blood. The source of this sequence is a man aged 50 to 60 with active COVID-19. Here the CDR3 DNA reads TGTGCCAGCAGACGGGGATCCTCTGGGGCCAACGTCCTGACTTTC. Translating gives CASRRGSSGANVLTF. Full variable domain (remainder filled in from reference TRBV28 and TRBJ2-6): DVKVTQSSRYLVKRTGEKVFLECVQDMDHENMFWYRQDPGLGLRLIYFSYDVKMKEKGDIPEGYSVSREKKERFSLILESASTNQTSMYLCASRRGSSGANVLTFGAGSRLTVL.